The subject of this entry is one TCR beta chain. The antigen it recognizes is unknown. The record has no base qualities; no much larger clone is one base away. The data derive from a study of cytomegalovirus exposure and HLA in healthy donors (dated by TCRdb to 2016 to 2017). Concerning the study at large: According to an earlier analysis of several hundred of the donors, about 179 million T cells yielded roughly 100 million unique TCR beta sequences and around 280 Gb of sequence data. Rather than drawing on any new phenotypic data, the later analysis identified candidate immune exposures from TCR beta sequences and the way those sequences occurred across donors. To predict cytomegalovirus infection status, the study brought together high-throughput TCR immunosequencing, statistical association of individual TCRs with disease status, and machine learning. The T cell repertoires of 670 or so subjects were profiled by immunosequencing and related to cytomegalovirus serostatus. Among 300 to 500 genotyped donors of the cohort, an average of roughly 230,000 unique TCR beta nucleotide sequences was sequenced per donor, of which roughly 18% were non-productive. A later analysis re-examined previously published TCR beta repertoires from around 670 donors and added high-resolution HLA genotyping to investigate patterns of TCR occurrence. An earlier analysis of 587 of the donors applied high-throughput TCR beta sequencing to assess whether each TCR beta V gene segment acted as functional or pseudogenic. Alongside the repertoire data, information on donor age, sex, ethnicity and CMV serostatus was compiled. The study aimed to test whether cataloging public T cell receptors could reveal signatures of past pathogen exposure. Typing coverage varied by locus: about 629-630 donors for A, B, C, DRB1 and DQB1; some 520 for DQA1; over 600 for DPA1; 450 to 480 for DPB1. Every discovery cohort repertoire had been produced on one sequencing platform. Genome-wide SNP genotypes for about 65% of the roughly 670 donors were used in a later genetic analysis, which treated that subset as a discovery cohort. About 330 gigabases of sequencing data and about 92 million unique TCR sequences made up an early release that covered about 640 HLA-typed donors. HLA typing covered class I and class II loci at four-digit resolution. Of the 300 to 500 genotyped donors, 65% to 90% were placed in the genetic ancestry cluster associated with self-reported Caucasian donors. A separate validation cohort of 90 to 150 different subjects was used in addition to the roughly 700-subject first cohort. About five DR-DQ haplotypes were handled as single units for association and clustering because linkage in the cohort was strong.

In total, around 600 healthy bone marrow donors made up the cohort. Cohort members were all nominally healthy when sampled, although unrecorded immune exposures were likely present. The donor tested CMV seronegative, placing the donor among the roughly 340 seronegative members of the cohort. Every donor gave a peripheral blood sample, and the peripheral blood mononuclear cells from that sample were used for TCR beta sequencing. Genomic DNA extraction from the blood cell samples was performed with the Qiagen DNeasy Blood Extraction Kit. General conclusions and limits of the study: A cluster of highly shared sequence variants was judged likely to be a technical artifact of the sequencing pipeline. Because HLA typing was unavailable for some donors at each locus, only the typed subset was used in association tests. In vitro tests confirmed that a few of the cytomegalovirus-associated TCR beta chains recognize cytomegalovirus antigens. A total of some 180 TCR beta chains were listed by the study as associated with cytomegalovirus. The 87-base-pair reads could not distinguish some IMGT-functional V segments, including TRBV6-2 and TRBV6-3, so those segments were excluded. According to a later analysis, TCR association rates differed among HLA loci, with DRB1 alleles showing the most associated TCRs and HLA-C alleles showing the fewest. Correlated functional status among segregating V segments might be attributable to linkage disequilibrium, but an unknown experimental factor could not be ruled out. Compared with the 666-donor mean, donors in an Asian-associated ancestry cluster had fewer N-insertions in productive TCRs, according to a later genetic analysis. V-gene and J-gene trimming of TCR beta chains was associated with a missense DCLRE1C variant in a later genetic analysis, and the association was replicated in an independent cohort. Immune exposure information for the cohort was limited to CMV serostatus. Several of the top co-occurrence clusters appeared to be linked to parvovirus B19, influenza, CMV and Epstein-Barr virus, according to a later analysis. The classifier was reported to diagnose cytomegalovirus status with high specificity and sensitivity in both the original and validation cohorts. When HLA alleles, especially DR and DQ, strongly co-occurred, TCR associations were difficult to assign to individual alleles. Compared with equally common non-associated chains, HLA-associated TCR beta chains in a later analysis were more clonally expanded and had lower generation probabilities. Sequencing depth was assumed to be roughly uniform across donors in the presence/absence analyses, though that assumption may not hold. The earlier analysis of fewer than 750 of the donors excluded some 16 rarely observed V segments, including chromosome 9 orphons, because counts were too low. According to the authors, the approach could potentially be generalized to other disease states and immunological phenotypes. In an earlier analysis of roughly 560 of the donors, most TCR beta V segments were observed in productive rearrangements about 87% or about 30% of the time, broadly matching IMGT annotations. Most TCR sequences were seen in very few donors, while some public TCRs were found in many individuals. At a false discovery rate of 0.05, a later analysis linked under 20,000 TCR beta sequences to specific HLA alleles. The cohort was sequenced for TCR beta chains only, and without alpha or paired-chain data the features that could be detected were limited. Most CMV-associated TCR beta chains appeared to be HLA-restricted in a later analysis, and the HLA associations seemed to be driven largely by CMV exposure. A further reported finding was that TCR beta sequences accurately predicted the HLA-A and HLA-B alleles for most subjects in the first cohort.

The receptor library was made with the immunoSEQ multiplex PCR assay. A mixture of 60 forward primers for TCR Vbeta segments and 13 reverse primers for TCR Jbeta segments was used in the multiplex PCR. The CDR3 region of rearranged TCR beta genes was amplified from genomic DNA with a multiplex PCR assay. The amplified TCR beta libraries were sequenced on the Illumina HiSeq System as 87-base-pair reads. The authors' analysis ran thus. A later analysis counted some 80 million unique TCR beta chains across the 650 to 700 repertoires, and roughly 10 million of these chains were shared by at least two donors. Raw reads were error-corrected and collapsed into unique sequences by a nearest-neighbor algorithm in which closely related sequences were merged to remove PCR and sequencing errors. Alignment of CDR3 sequences to IMGT reference sequences was used to assign V, D and J gene segments. For a sequence to be retained, a match of at least six nucleotides to both a V gene segment and a J gene segment was required. Rearrangements were called productive when the CDR3 lacked stop codons and stayed in frame with V and J; all others were non-productive. CDR3 was defined by IMGT convention, running from the second conserved V-encoded cysteine to the conserved J-encoded phenylalanine. The earlier analysis of about 620 of the donors excluded sequences that lacked an unambiguous match to a single V gene segment. In an earlier analysis of around 600 of the donors, V segments were called functional above 56.7% productive rearrangements and were called segregating when the between-donor standard deviation exceeded 5%. A statistical classification framework was built for diagnosing cytomegalovirus status from the catalog of TCR beta chain sequences. A later analysis assigned V and J genes by comparing TCR nucleotide sequences with IMGT/GENE-DB human TR gene sequences. A later analysis assigned CDR3 sequences and most-parsimonious VDJ recombination scenarios with the TCRdist pipeline. In a later analysis, each TCR beta chain was defined by its CDR3 amino acid sequence together with its V-gene family, and reads without a unique V-gene family were excluded. In a later analysis, 500 to 650 highly shared, low-generation-probability nucleotide sequences were removed to address suspected cross-contamination and a sequencing artifact. In a later analysis, a clonal expansion index was calculated for each public chain from normalized within-repertoire ranks of inferred template counts. Generation probabilities in a later analysis came from a VDJ recombination model fitted to out-of-frame rearrangements, and those results were checked against IGoR. In a later analysis, hypergeometric tests were used to score TCR-TCR, TCR-HLA and TCR-CMV co-occurrence, with a repertoire-size bias correction applied to TCR pairs. A later analysis estimated false discovery rates by permuting HLA or CMV assignments 20 times. In a later analysis, co-occurring TCRs were grouped with DBSCAN, and TCRdist sequence similarity was added when clustering was performed within HLA-allele-positive subsets. Co-occurrence clustering excluded repertoires with fewer than 30,000 or more than 120,000 public chains, plus five with anomalous nucleotide sharing. TCRdb re-hosts the immuneACCESS table, in-frame sequences only. Its copies lack some clones; in the studies checked, an unresolved V gene accounts for under half of them, and the cause for the rest is not known. That table is the source of V, J and clone size, and D and trimming were worked out from the DNA. The sample data list roughly 220,000 clones, and more than 75% of these were observed just once. 2.5% to 3.5% of the sample is held by the ten biggest clonotypes.

Taken from the germline V gene, the CDR1 and CDR2 loops are MGHDK and SYGVNS. Counted from cysteine to phenylalanine, this CDR3 has 16 amino acids. Of the read, only the CDR3 DNA is kept; its 48 bases are in frame from base 1. The V end gives up 6 bases and the J end 0 bases, leaving 8 bases in the junction not matched to a gene. Material: PBMCs. This chain joins TRBV25-1 to TRBJ1-1, and TRBD1 aligns with 9 junction nucleotides. The sequence derives from a woman between 35 and 50 years old in good health and CMV-seronegative. The DNA sequence reads TGTGCCAGCAGCCCGTCCGGACAGGGGATGAACACTGAAGCTTTCTTT. Protein translation: CASSPSGQGMNTEAFF. The CDR3, completed at both ends by the reference TRBV25-1 and TRBJ1-1 genes, gives the full variable domain EADIYQTPRYLVIGTGKKITLECSQTMGHDKMYWYQQDPGMELHLIHYSYGVNSTEKGDLSSESTVSRIRTEHFPLTLESARPSHTSQYLCASSPSGQGMNTEAFFGQGTRLTVV.